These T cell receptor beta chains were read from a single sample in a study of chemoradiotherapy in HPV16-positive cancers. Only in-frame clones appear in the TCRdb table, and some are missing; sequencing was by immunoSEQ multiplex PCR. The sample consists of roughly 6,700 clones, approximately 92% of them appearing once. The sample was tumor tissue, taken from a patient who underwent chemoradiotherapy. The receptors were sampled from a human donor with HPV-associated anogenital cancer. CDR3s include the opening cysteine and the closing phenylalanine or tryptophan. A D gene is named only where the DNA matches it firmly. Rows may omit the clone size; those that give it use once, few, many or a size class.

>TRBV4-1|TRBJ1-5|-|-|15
TGCGCCAGCAGCCAAGATGAGGGCAGAAGTCAGCCCCAGCATTTT
CASSQDEGRSQPQHF
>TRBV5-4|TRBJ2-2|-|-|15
TGTGCCAGCAGCTTGTTACTAGGAAGAACCGGGGAGCTGTTTTTT
CASSLLLGRTGELFF
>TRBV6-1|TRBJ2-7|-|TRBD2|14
TGTGCCAGCAGTCTTAGCGGGAGCTCCTACGAGCAGTACTTC
CASSLSGSSYEQYF
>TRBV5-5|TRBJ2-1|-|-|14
TGTGCCAGCAGCTTAAGGCTGGGACGCAATGAGCAGTTCTTC
CASSLRLGRNEQFF
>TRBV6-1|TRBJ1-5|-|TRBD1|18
TGTGCCAGCAGTGAAGTCAGCGGGAACAGGGGAAGCAATCAGCCCCAGCATTTT
CASSEVSGNRGSNQPQHF
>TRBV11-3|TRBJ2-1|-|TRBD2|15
TGTGCCAGCAGCTTAGGACTAGCAGGCCTCAATGAGCAGTTCTTC
CASSLGLAGLNEQFF
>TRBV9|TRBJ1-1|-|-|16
TGTGCCAGCAGCGTAGAGCCCTCCCCCAGGGTCACTGAAGCTTTCTTT
CASSVEPSPRVTEAFF
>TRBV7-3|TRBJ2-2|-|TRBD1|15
TGTGCCAGCAGCCCCCGGGACAGGGGGCCCGGGGAGCTGTTTTTT
CASSPRDRGPGELFF
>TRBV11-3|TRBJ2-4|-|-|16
TGTGCCAGCAGCTCGCACCTGACTAGTTCCAAAAACATTCAGTACTTC
CASSSHLTSSKNIQYF
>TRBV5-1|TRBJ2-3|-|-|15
TGCGCCAGCAGCTTGGGGGGCGGCTACACAGATACGCAGTATTTT
CASSLGGGYTDTQYF
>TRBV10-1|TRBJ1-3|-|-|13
TGCGCCAGCAGTTTTGAAACGGGAAACACCATATATTTT
CASSFETGNTIYF
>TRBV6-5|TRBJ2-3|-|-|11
TGTGCCAGCAGGCGTATGGATACGCAGTATTTT
CASRRMDTQYF
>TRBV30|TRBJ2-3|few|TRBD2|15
TGTGCCTGGAGTGCAGGGACTAGCGCGGGGGATACGCAGTATTTT
CAWSAGTSAGDTQYF
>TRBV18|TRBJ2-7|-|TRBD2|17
TGTGCCAGCTCAGAATTTAGAGCGGGACCGGGGGGGTACGAGCAGTACTTC
CASSEFRAGPGGYEQYF